Below, 4 T cell receptor beta chains from the same sample are listed, as sequenced in a study of blood T cell repertoires in COVID-19. Profiling relied on immunoSEQ multiplex PCR, and the TCRdb table lists in-frame clones only, not all of them. The data show 130,000 or so clones, roughly 90% seen once. The sample consisted of peripheral blood. All receptors derive from a man aged 50 to 60 with acute or convalescent COVID-19.

J is TRBJ1-1 and V is TRBV18, with TRBD1 identical over 8 bases. Germline loops: CDR1 KGHSH, CDR2 LQKENI. The V and J ends lost 2 bases and 7 bases, in that order; junction bases with no gene match: 15. The CDR3 loop spans 17 amino acids. CDR3 amino acids: CASSPYVGQGVNVEAFF. CDR3 nucleotide sequence: TGTGCCAGCTCACCATACGTTGGACAGGGAGTAAACGTTGAAGCTTTCTTT.

The J gene is TRBJ1-2, the V gene TRBV24-1; D gene uncertain. The CDR3 consists of 13 residues. The V end was cut by 6 bases, the J end by 1 base, with 8 bases between. CDR1 is KGHDR, CDR2 SFDVKD, per germline. CDR3: CATSPGFNYGYTF. The CDR3 DNA reads as TGTGCCACCAGTCCAGGTTTTAACTATGGCTACACCTTC.

The chain couples TRBV12-3 or TRBV12-4 to TRBJ1-5; TRBD1 might be the D (5 bases). There are 12 residues in the CDR3. V dropped 6 bases and J dropped 4 bases, with 7 bases sitting between them. CDR3 sequence (DNA): TGTGCCAGCAGCTCAGGGAATCAGCCCCAGCATTTT. Translation gives CASSSGNQPQHF.

This chain uses TRBV30 with TRBJ1-3; D possibly corresponds to TRBD1 (5 bases). Trimming stripped 4 bases from V and 4 bases from J, with 8 bases between. The CDR3 covers 12 residues. Germline assignment: CDR1 GTSNPN and CDR2 SVGIG (reference sequence). Here the CDR3 reads CAWISGGNTIYF. CDR3 sequence (DNA): TGTGCCTGGATCTCAGGGGGAAACACCATATATTTT.